This TCR beta chain came from a study of blood T cell repertoires in COVID-19. This clone has a handful of counts. Other DNA sequences within the sample encode an identical CDR3. With V trimmed by 5 bases and J by 5 bases, 2 bases remained unmatched. This CDR3 comprises 13 residues. Germline V gives CDR1 LNHDA, CDR2 SQIVND (reference sequence). Only in-frame clones appear in the TCRdb table, and some are missing; sequencing was by immunoSEQ multiplex PCR. This sample has hundreds of thousands of clones, with 88% found just once. This clonotype was sampled from a woman between 70 and 85 years old with COVID-19, enrolled during active disease. Material for sequencing was peripheral blood. V gene TRBV19 combines with J gene TRBJ1-1; 10 bases are a match to TRBD1. In DNA, the CDR3 is TGTGCCAGTAGTTGGACAGGGGGAACTGAAGCTTTCTTT. Translated: CASSWTGGTEAFF.